The clone carrying this T cell receptor (beta chain) was detected only a few times. Germline loops: CDR1 MNHEY, CDR2 SVGAGI. This CDR3 spans 13 amino acids. With V trimmed by 4 bases and J by 7 bases, 4 bases remained unmatched. The data originate from a study of CD8 T cells in Susac syndrome. TCR beta sequencing covered blood CD8+ and CD4+ T cells. The patients who served as multiple sclerosis controls were treatment-naive and had stable or active relapsing-remitting disease that fulfilled the revised McDonald criteria. Random hexamers were used to reverse transcribe an amount of about 0.45 to 1 ug RNA. By means of immunoSEQ multiplex PCR, TCR beta CDR3 spanning 54 Vbeta and 13 Jbeta underwent amplification. TCRdb used MiXCR to reprocess the immunoSEQ multiplex PCR reads, holding one entry per CDR3 protein. Of some 450,000 distinct CDR3 sequences listed, more than 80% are singletons.

The sequencing input was CD8+ T cells from PBMCs. This TCR came from a human donor with multiple sclerosis. The chain is built from TRBV6-5 and TRBJ1-1, with 9 positions matching TRBD1. For the CDR3, the DNA is TGTGCCAGCAGTTGGACAGGGGAAGGTGAAGCTTTCTTT. As protein: CASSWTGEGEAFF.